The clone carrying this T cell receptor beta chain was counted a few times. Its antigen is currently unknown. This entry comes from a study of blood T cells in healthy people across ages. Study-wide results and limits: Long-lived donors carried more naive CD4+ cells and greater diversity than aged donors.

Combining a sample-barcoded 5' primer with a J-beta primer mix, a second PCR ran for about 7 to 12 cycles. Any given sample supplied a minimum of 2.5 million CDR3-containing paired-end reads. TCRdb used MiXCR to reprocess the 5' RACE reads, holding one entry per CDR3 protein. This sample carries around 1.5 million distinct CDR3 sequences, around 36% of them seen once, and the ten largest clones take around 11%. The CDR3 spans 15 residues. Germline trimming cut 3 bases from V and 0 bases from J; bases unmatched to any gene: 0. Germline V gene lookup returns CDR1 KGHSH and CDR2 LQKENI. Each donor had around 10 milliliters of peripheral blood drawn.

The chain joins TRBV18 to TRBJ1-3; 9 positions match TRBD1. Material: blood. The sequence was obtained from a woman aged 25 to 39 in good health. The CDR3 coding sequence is TGTGCCAGCTCACCGGGACAGGGCTCTGGAAACACCATATATTTT. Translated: CASSPGQGSGNTIYF. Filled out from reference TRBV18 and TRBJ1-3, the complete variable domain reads NAGVMQNPRHLVRRRGQEARLRCSPMKGHSHVYWYRQLPEEGLKFMVYLQKENIIDESGMPKERFSAEFPKEGPSILRIQQVVRGDSAAYFCASSPGQGSGNTIYFGEGSWLTVV.